The rows below give T cell receptor beta chains drawn from one sample of a study of OX40 agonist ivuxolimab in advanced cancers. Sequencing used immunoSEQ multiplex PCR; TCRdb keeps in-frame clones, though not all of them. Counted here are 85,000 to 95,000 clones, around 90% occurring once; the ten biggest clones make up around 2.5%. The sequences come from CD4+ or CD8+ T cells sorted from blood, collected in a trial of the OX40 agonist ivuxolimab. Receptors were obtained from an adult with an advanced solid tumor such as melanoma, head and neck, liver or kidney cancer. The CDR3 runs from the conserved cysteine through the conserved F or W. The D gene is left open where the match is weak. The size field is filled for only some rows; it gives once, few, many or a size class.

V,size,J,D,DNA,CDR3
TRBV19,-,TRBJ2-7,-,TGTGCCAGTAGTATGAGGCCGGGCTACGAGCAGTACTTC,CASSMRPGYEQYF
TRBV5-5,-,TRBJ1-1,TRBD1,TGTGCCAGCAGCTTGGTGACAGGGAGGAACACTGAAGCTTTCTTT,CASSLVTGRNTEAFF
TRBV5-5,-,TRBJ2-7,-,TGTGCCAGCAGCTTGGCCGGGTACAGGGACCGCACCTACGAGCAGTACTTC,CASSLAGYRDRTYEQYF
TRBV6-5,-,TRBJ2-3,TRBD2,TGTGCCAGCAGTTACTCGAGCCTAGCGGGCACAGATACGCAGTATTTT,CASSYSSLAGTDTQYF
TRBV7-9,-,TRBJ1-4,-,TGTGCCAGCAGCTTAAACTGGGGGCAGGGTAATGAAAAACTGTTTTTT,CASSLNWGQGNEKLFF
TRBV4-2,-,TRBJ2-3,TRBD2,TGTGCCAGCAGCCAACTAGGGGGCGGGAGGGCTAGCACAGATACGCAGTATTTT,CASSQLGGGRASTDTQYF
TRBV18,-,TRBJ2-7,TRBD2,TGTGCCAGCTCACAAATAGGACTAGCGGGACTCGAGCAGTACTTC,CASSQIGLAGLEQYF
TRBV5-1,once,TRBJ2-2,TRBD1,TGCGCCAGCAGCCTGGGACAGCCCCCAAACACCGGGGAGCTGTTTTTT,CASSLGQPPNTGELFF
TRBV28,-,TRBJ2-5,-,TGTGCCAGCAGTAGTTACGGGAGAGCCCAAGAGACCCAGTACTTC,CASSSYGRAQETQYF
TRBV27,-,TRBJ1-5,-,TGTGCCAGCAGTCTGCAACATGGTCGTCAGCCCCAGCATTTT,CASSLQHGRQPQHF
TRBV6-5,-,TRBJ2-2,-,TGTGCCAGCACGCAGGGAGTCACCGGGGAGCTGTTTTTT,CASTQGVTGELFF
TRBV28,-,TRBJ1-1,-,TGTGCCAGCAGTCTGCCAAACTTGAACACTGAAGCTTTCTTT,CASSLPNLNTEAFF
TRBV19,-,TRBJ1-3,TRBD1,TGTGCCAGTAGTGGACAGGGGAGGAACACCATATATTTT,CASSGQGRNTIYF
TRBV27,-,TRBJ1-1,TRBD1,TGTGCCAGCACTAAGACAGGGAGCACTGAAGCTTTCTTT,CASTKTGSTEAFF
TRBV30,-,TRBJ1-2,-,TGTGCCTGGAGTCCGGGTGGCGGCTACACCTTC,CAWSPGGGYTF
TRBV11-3,-,TRBJ2-3,TRBD1,TGTGCCAGCAGCCCACCGGGACAGGGGGTTGGTGGGACAGATACGCAGTATTTT,CASSPPGQGVGGTDTQYF
TRBV12-5,once,TRBJ2-7,-,TGTGCTAGTGTCCCGACGCAGGGTAGTGTATGCTACGAGCAGTACTTC,CASVPTQGSVCYEQYF
TRBV7-6,once,TRBJ2-7,-,TGTGCCAGCAGCCTCGGTGGGGGGGAGCAGTACTTC,CASSLGGGEQYF
TRBV2,-,TRBJ1-4,-,TGTGCCAGCAGTGTTAGGGGAACTAATGAAAAACTGTTTTTT,CASSVRGTNEKLFF
TRBV28,-,TRBJ2-7,-,TGTGCCAGCAGTTTCGGGACCGGCCTGGAGCAGTACTTC,CASSFGTGLEQYF
TRBV5-8,-,TRBJ2-6,TRBD1,TGTGCCAGCAGTCGCAGGGGGACTGGGGCCAACGTCCTGACTTTC,CASSRRGTGANVLTF
TRBV6-1,-,TRBJ1-4,-,TGTGCCAGCAGTGAATTGGGCGCTCGGAATGAGAAACTGTTTTTT,CASSELGARNEKLFF
TRBV30,-,TRBJ2-5,-,TGTGCCTGGACAGGGTTAAAGACCCAGTACTTC,CAWTGLKTQYF
TRBV27,-,TRBJ2-7,TRBD2,TGTGCCAGCAGTTTAACCGGCGGGGGTGGGTACGAGCAGTACTTC,CASSLTGGGGYEQYF
TRBV7-2,-,TRBJ1-2,TRBD1,TGTGCCAGCAGCCCAGGGACAGCCTATGGCTACACCTTC,CASSPGTAYGYTF
TRBV5-1,-,TRBJ1-4,-,TGCGCCAGCAGCCCCTCGGATTGGACTAATGAAAAACTGTTTTTT,CASSPSDWTNEKLFF
TRBV7-9,-,TRBJ2-2,-,TGTGCCAGCAGCCCCAGGGACCGCCTTTACGGGGAGCTGTTTTTT,CASSPRDRLYGELFF
TRBV5-1,-,TRBJ1-1,-,TGCGCCAGCAGCCCGGACAGCCCGAACACTGAAGCTTTCTTT,CASSPDSPNTEAFF
TRBV12-5,-,TRBJ2-7,TRBD1,TGTGCTAGTGGCCCCCGGACAGGGGGCAGGTACGAGCAGTACTTC,CASGPRTGGRYEQYF
TRBV28,-,TRBJ2-7,TRBD1,TGTGCCAGCAGTTTTCTTGGGTTAGGACAGGGCTCGGTAGAGCAGTACTTC,CASSFLGLGQGSVEQYF
TRBV18,-,TRBJ2-7,-,TGTGCCAGCTCACCACTGGCCGGGGCCTACGAGCAGTACTTC,CASSPLAGAYEQYF
TRBV18,-,TRBJ1-4,-,TGTGCCAGCTCACCAATGGAGGCAACTAATGAAAAACTGTTTTTT,CASSPMEATNEKLFF
TRBV18,-,TRBJ2-2,TRBD2,TGTGCCACCCCCCGTGGGACTAGCGGGAACACCGGGGAGCTGTTTTTT,CATPRGTSGNTGELFF
TRBV4-3,-,TRBJ1-2,-,TGCGCCAGCAGCCTAAGCCTATCTGGAGGAGGCTTGGACGGCTACACCTTC,CASSLSLSGGGLDGYTF
TRBV5-1,-,TRBJ2-3,-,TGCGCCAGCAGCTTTAGCGGGACAGCCACAGATACGCAGTATTTT,CASSFSGTATDTQYF
TRBV11-2,-,TRBJ2-1,-,TGTGCCTCCCGCCCCGGCCCCTACAATGAGCAGTTCTTC,CASRPGPYNEQFF
TRBV30,once,TRBJ1-5,-,TGTGCCTGGGGGGGGATCCGAAGCAATCAGCCCCAGCATTTT,CAWGGIRSNQPQHF
TRBV7-2,-,TRBJ2-1,TRBD2,TGTGCCAGCAGCACAGGACTAGCGAACCACAATGAGCAGTTCTTC,CASSTGLANHNEQFF
TRBV27,-,TRBJ1-5,-,TGTGCCAGCAGTTTAGGCTACAATCAGCCCCAGCATTTT,CASSLGYNQPQHF
TRBV19,-,TRBJ1-5,-,TGTGCCAGTAGTATAGTAACAGGGTCCCAGCCCCAGCATTTT,CASSIVTGSQPQHF
TRBV27,-,TRBJ1-5,TRBD1,TGTGCCAGCAGTCAGGACTCGGGACAGGGGGATCAGCCCCAGCATTTT,CASSQDSGQGDQPQHF
TRBV27,-,TRBJ2-1,TRBD1,TGTGCCAGCAGAGCCGGGACAGTCCCTTACAATGAGCAGTTCTTC,CASRAGTVPYNEQFF
TRBV7-2,-,TRBJ2-7,TRBD1,TGTGCCAGCAGCCCGAGACAGGGGTCTTCCTACGAGCAGTACTTC,CASSPRQGSSYEQYF
TRBV7-9,-,TRBJ2-7,-,TGTGCCAGCAGCTTATCCTCCTACTACGAGCAGTACTTC,CASSLSSYYEQYF
TRBV2,few,TRBJ2-7,-,TGTGCCAGCTCAGTCCCCTTCGACTACGAGCAGTACTTC,CASSVPFDYEQYF
TRBV5-1,-,TRBJ1-1,TRBD1,TGCGCCAGCAGCTTGGCTCAGGGGGCGCTCACTGAAGCTTTCTTT,CASSLAQGALTEAFF
TRBV6-6,few,TRBJ1-2,-,TGTGCCAGCAGTGCGTGGACAGAGGTGGACGGCTACACCTTC,CASSAWTEVDGYTF
TRBV28,-,TRBJ1-5,-,TGTGCCAGCGGGGGCACACCGGATCAGCCCCAGCATTTT,CASGGTPDQPQHF
TRBV7-2,-,TRBJ2-1,TRBD2,TGTGCCAGCAGCTACTATCGACTAGCGGGATTGATCCAGTTCTTC,CASSYYRLAGLIQFF
TRBV27,-,TRBJ2-7,TRBD1,TGTGCCAGCAAAGGGCGGACCGGACAGGGCGGTTACGAGCAGTACTTC,CASKGRTGQGGYEQYF
TRBV5-1,-,TRBJ2-7,TRBD1,TGCGCCAGCAGCAAACAGGGGGCGCGCCACGAGCAGTACTTC,CASSKQGARHEQYF
TRBV6-5,few,TRBJ1-1,-,TGTGCCAGCAGTTTACAGGTGAACACTGAAGCTTTCTTT,CASSLQVNTEAFF
TRBV19,-,TRBJ2-3,-,TGTGCCAGTAGTATGGGCAGAGCCGGGGATACGCAGTATTTT,CASSMGRAGDTQYF
TRBV29-1,-,TRBJ2-3,TRBD1,TGCAGCGGCTTACAGGGGGCAAATACGCAGTATTTT,CSGLQGANTQYF
TRBV7-7,-,TRBJ2-1,TRBD2,TGTGCTAGCAGCCCCCAGCGGGGCTCCTACAATGAGCAGTTCTTC,CASSPQRGSYNEQFF
TRBV5-1,-,TRBJ2-5,-,TGCGCCAGCAGCCCTTTCGCAACGACAGGAGCCCAAGAGACCCAGTACTTC,CASSPFATTGAQETQYF